This TCR beta chain emerged from a study of regulatory T cells in long-lasting Graves disease. Through Arm-PCR of CDR3 regions and iRepertoire HTBI primers, TCR beta libraries were built. TCRdb itself ran the multiplex PCR reads through MiXCR, one entry per CDR3 protein. The repertoire holds some 450,000 distinct CDR3 sequences, with about a quarter as singletons. This CDR3 comprises 15 residues. Germline V lookup: CDR1 MDHEN, CDR2 SYDVKM. The V end was cut by 3 bases, the J end by 6 bases, with 15 bases between. Time point in this sample: persistent/refractory GD, antithyroid drugs over 5 years with positive TRAb. Researchers made the TCR library from RNA that was extracted from PBMCs. Into tubes containing EDTA, about 9.6 milliliters of peripheral blood were drawn. General study findings and limits: Favoring TRBV28, TRBJ1-2 and TRBJ2-5 was a feature seen in persistent disease.

This clonotype appeared a few times. Its antigen is not identified. The material sequenced was peripheral blood mononuclear cells (PBMCs), taken when the disease was refractory, from a patient treated with antithyroid drugs. V usage is TRBV28 and J usage is TRBJ1-5; D possibly corresponds to TRBD1 (6 bases). This TCR was recovered from a female donor with Graves disease. The CDR3 spells CASSLGGARGQPQHF. The DNA of the CDR3 is TGTGCCAGCAGTTTGGGGGGGGCGCGCGGTCAGCCCCAGCATTTT.